The rows below give T cell receptor beta chains drawn from one sample of a study of blood T cell repertoires in COVID-19. The repertoire was sequenced with immunoSEQ multiplex PCR; TCRdb's copy has only in-frame clones and lacks some. The sample lists around 170,000 clones; 65% to 85% were seen once. The sample comprised peripheral blood. These receptors originate from a woman older than 75 with acute or convalescent COVID-19. CDR3s include the opening cysteine and the closing phenylalanine or tryptophan. The D gene is left open where the match is weak. Clone size is given for some rows only: seen once, a few or many times, or a class if the clone is expanded.

>-|TRBV7-9|TRBJ1-1|-
TGTGCCAGCAGCTTACAGGGCAACACTGAAGCTTTCTTT
CASSLQGNTEAFF
>-|TRBV28|TRBJ1-1|-
TGTGCCAGCAGCCTCCGGGGAGGGGGCACTGAAGCTTTCTTT
CASSLRGGGTEAFF
>-|TRBV11-2|TRBJ1-1|-
TGTGCCAGCAGCTTATTTGACATGAACACTGAAGCTTTCTTT
CASSLFDMNTEAFF
>once|TRBV5-1|TRBJ2-5|-
TGCGCCAGCAGCCCCCAGACAGACCAAGAGACCCAGTACTTC
CASSPQTDQETQYF
>-|TRBV5-1|TRBJ2-1|-
TGCGCCAGCAGCTTGGCCGAGGGAAACAATGAGCAGTTCTTC
CASSLAEGNNEQFF
>-|TRBV28|TRBJ1-4|TRBD1
TGTGCCAGCAGTTTATTGGGGACAGGGATGAGAGAAAAACTGTTTTTT
CASSLLGTGMREKLFF
>-|TRBV2|TRBJ2-6|-
TGTGCCAGCAGTCTCCAGATCTCTGGGGCCAACGTCCTGACTTTC
CASSLQISGANVLTF
>-|TRBV5-6|TRBJ1-5|-
TGTGCCAGCAGCTTAGGGGATCAGCCCCAGCATTTT
CASSLGDQPQHF
>-|TRBV5-1|TRBJ2-5|TRBD2
TGCGCCAGCAGCTTGGGGGCTAGCGGACAAGAGACCCAGTACTTC
CASSLGASGQETQYF
>-|TRBV7-2|TRBJ1-2|-
TGTGCCAGCAGCTTAGACAGGGTACGCGGCTACACCTTC
CASSLDRVRGYTF
>-|TRBV27|TRBJ1-6|-
TGTGCCAGCAGTTTAAGAATCAGTGGCAGGGAAACTAATTCACCCCTCCACTTT
CASSLRISGRETNSPLHF
>-|TRBV19|TRBJ2-4|-
TGTGCCAGTAGACTCAATTGGTATAGGGGCATTCAGTACTTC
CASRLNWYRGIQYF
>-|TRBV28|TRBJ1-5|-
TGTGCCAGCACCCCAGGTGGGGGGGCCCCGGAGCCCCAGCATTTT
CASTPGGGAPEPQHF
>-|TRBV29-1|TRBJ2-7|-
TGCAGCGTTGCTCTAGCGACGAGGGAGCAGTACTTC
CSVALATREQYF
>-|TRBV30|TRBJ1-6|TRBD1
TGTGCCTGGAGTGTACGGGCAGGGGGAAATTCACCCCTCCACTTT
CAWSVRAGGNSPLHF
>-|TRBV6-5|TRBJ2-1|TRBD2
TGTGCCAGCAGTTACTTGGGACTACTCAATGAGCAGTTCTTC
CASSYLGLLNEQFF
>once|TRBV5-1|TRBJ2-1|-
TGCGCCAGTAGGCGGCTTAACAATGAGCAGTTCTTC
CASRRLNNEQFF
>-|TRBV6-5|TRBJ1-1|-
TGTGCCAGCAGTTCGACAAGCACTGAAGCTTTCTTT
CASSSTSTEAFF
>-|TRBV18|TRBJ1-1|TRBD1
TGTGCCAGCTCACCGGGACAGGCAACTGAAGCTTTCTTT
CASSPGQATEAFF
>-|TRBV6-5|TRBJ1-2|-
TGTGCCAGCAGTTACTTTAGACAATCCTATGGCTACACCTTC
CASSYFRQSYGYTF